This entry features one TCR beta chain sequence. Original analysis: Amplification of reference gene primers provided the estimated nucleated cell counts. Clones were read by immunoSEQ multiplex PCR, and TCRdb kept only the in-frame ones, dropping some. Clone size and the V and J calls come from that table; the DNA yielded D and trimming. The table lists some 99,000 clones, 87% of them singletons. Germline V lookup: CDR1 LNHDA, CDR2 SQIVND (reference sequence). The junction had 10 bases not matched to a gene; V was cut back by 7 bases and J by 2 bases. CDR3 size: 15 residues. These data come from a study of blood T cell repertoires in COVID-19. For the study at large: Collection of acute and convalescent COVID-19 samples took place in the United States, Italy and Spain. PBMCs, B-cell-depleted T cells, or T cells were the source of the cDNA or gDNA that made up the material.

The chain links TRBV19 to TRBJ1-1, with 7 nucleotides matching TRBD1. The origin of this receptor is a man in his sixties or seventies with acute or convalescent COVID-19. The sample comprised peripheral blood. CDR3 nucleotide sequence: TGTGCCAGTACCAAAAGGGGGCAGGTAAACACTGAAGCTTTCTTT. Its protein product is CASTKRGQVNTEAFF. Full variable domain (missing parts from reference TRBV19 and TRBJ1-1): DGGITQSPKYLFRKEGQNVTLSCEQNLNHDAMYWYRQDPGQGLRLIYYSQIVNDFQKGDIAEGYSVSREKKESFPLTVTSAQKNPTAFYLCASTKRGQVNTEAFFGQGTRLTVV.